This TCR beta chain was profiled in a study of response to subunit inactivated influenza vaccine. This CDR3 region has 16 residues. Germline V CDR1 and CDR2: LGHDT, YNNKEL (reference sequence). V trimming: 1 base; J trimming: 3 bases; junction bases outside the gene matches: 6. In TCRdb, the RT-PCR reads were re-called with MiXCR into one record per CDR3 protein. The table lists hundreds of thousands of distinct CDR3 sequences, about 14% of them singletons, with about 7.6% in the top ten. This sequence was found in a man aged 50-60 years who received an inactivated influenza vaccine. The genes are TRBV3-1 and TRBJ2-5; 9 bases map to TRBD2. Sample: PBMCs from blood, taken around 15 days before vaccination. The CDR3 DNA sequence: TGTGCCAGCAGCCAAGCGTTGACTAGCGGAAAAGAGACCCAGTACTTC. Translation: CASSQALTSGKETQYF.